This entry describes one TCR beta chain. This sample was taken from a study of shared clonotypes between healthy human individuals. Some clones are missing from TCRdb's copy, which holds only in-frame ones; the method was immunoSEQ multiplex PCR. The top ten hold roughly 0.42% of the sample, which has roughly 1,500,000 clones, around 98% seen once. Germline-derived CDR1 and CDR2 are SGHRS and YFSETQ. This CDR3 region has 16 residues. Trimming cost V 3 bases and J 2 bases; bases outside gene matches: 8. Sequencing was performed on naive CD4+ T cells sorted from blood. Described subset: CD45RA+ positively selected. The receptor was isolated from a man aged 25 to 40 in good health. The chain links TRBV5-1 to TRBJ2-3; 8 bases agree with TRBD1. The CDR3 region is CASSSMSTGVTDTQYF. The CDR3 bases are TGCGCCAGCAGCTCAATGTCGACAGGGGTCACAGATACGCAGTATTTT.